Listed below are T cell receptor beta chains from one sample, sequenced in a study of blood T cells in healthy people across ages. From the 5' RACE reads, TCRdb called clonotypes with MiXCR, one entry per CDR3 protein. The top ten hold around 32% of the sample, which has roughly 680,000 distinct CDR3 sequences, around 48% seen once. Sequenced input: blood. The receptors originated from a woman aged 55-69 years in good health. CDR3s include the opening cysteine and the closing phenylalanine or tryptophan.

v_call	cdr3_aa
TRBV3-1	CASNQGTGSTYEQYF
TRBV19	CASSPREGTSYNEQFF
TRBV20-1	CSATTFQGTTDTQYF
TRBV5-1	CASSLGPQGLAYEQYF
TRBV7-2	CASSVDRGLDEQFF
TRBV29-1	CSVPKGQGIDTQYF
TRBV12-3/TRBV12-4	CASSIGYGDQPQHF
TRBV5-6	CASSSRIRDLAKGQYF
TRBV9	CASSVGLGSYNEQFF
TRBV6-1	CASSLGGERENIQYF
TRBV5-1	CASSSLPNYGYTF
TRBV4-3	CASSRKIGGNIQYF
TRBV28	CASSLGMGGDYEQYF
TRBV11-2	CASSPGALSGYTF
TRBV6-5	CASSYRGNANEKLFF
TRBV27	CASSFGDIRGYNEQFF
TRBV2	CASRRDRALHYGYTF
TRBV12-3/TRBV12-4	CASTLGWTGTYEQYF
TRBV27	CASSADRGGWLEKLFF
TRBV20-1	CSAAPLRVMDQPRHF
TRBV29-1	CSVGRSGTAEGAFF
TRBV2	CASNPGLSNQPQHF
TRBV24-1	CATSDSPQQETQYF
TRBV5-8	CASSHQTGKHEKLFF
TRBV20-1	CSARVHTSGRPDTQYF
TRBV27	CASSLTDGDYGYTF
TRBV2	CASSKTSGLNEQFF
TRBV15	CATSSLAGGSEQYF
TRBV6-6	CASSYSRADTQYF
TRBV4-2	CASSQVGGEYGYTF
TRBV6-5	CASSYGPGHGEQYF
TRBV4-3	CASSQDKLAGAEQYF
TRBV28	CASSLSRAPYEQYF
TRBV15	CATSRSGTEGYEQYF
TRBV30	CAWSPDRGRDGYTF
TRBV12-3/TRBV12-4	CASSFRGRVAGANVLTF
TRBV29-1	CSVDGGGGEKLFF
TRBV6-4	CASSPTSGDTGELFF
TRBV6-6	CASRLAGEETQYF
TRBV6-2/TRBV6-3	CASSRQRSYEQYF
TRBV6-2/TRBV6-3	CASSPSGSYIQYF
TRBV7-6	CASSLALGSEQYF